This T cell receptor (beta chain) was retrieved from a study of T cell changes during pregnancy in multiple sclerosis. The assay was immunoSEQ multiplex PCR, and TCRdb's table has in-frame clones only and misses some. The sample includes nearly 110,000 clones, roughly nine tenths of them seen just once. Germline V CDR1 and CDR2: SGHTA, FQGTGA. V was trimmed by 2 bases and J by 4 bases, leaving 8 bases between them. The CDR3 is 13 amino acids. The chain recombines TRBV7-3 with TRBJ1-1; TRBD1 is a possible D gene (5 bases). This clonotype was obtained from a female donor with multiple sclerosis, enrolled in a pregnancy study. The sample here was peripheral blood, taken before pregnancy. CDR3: CASSLGAFTEAFF. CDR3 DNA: TGTGCCAGCAGCTTAGGGGCCTTCACTGAAGCTTTCTTT.